The 12 T cell receptor beta chains below all came from one sample that was sequenced in a study of cytomegalovirus exposure and HLA in healthy donors (dated by TCRdb to 2017 to 2019). Receptor libraries were prepared by the immunoSEQ multiplex PCR assay. The multiplex PCR relied on a mix of 60 forward primers for TCR Vbeta segments and 13 reverse primers for TCR Jbeta segments. TCRdb stores this immuneACCESS table with in-frame sequences only. Part of the clones is absent; in the studies checked, under half of the shortfall reflects unresolved V genes, and no reason is known for the rest. Across this sample there are some 180,000 clones, with 75% seen only once. The ten largest clones take up roughly 3% of the sample. Sequencing was performed on PBMCs. These receptors originate from a male donor in good health and CMV-seronegative.

The chain has TRBV6-6 and TRBJ1-2; TRBD1 matches at 7 bases. Germline-derived CDR1 and CDR2 are MNHNY and SVGAGI (reference sequence). This CDR3 contains 13 residues. The V and J ends lost 5 bases and 8 bases, in that order; junction bases with no gene match: 8. The CDR3 sequence is CASSPSTGWGYTF. In DNA, the CDR3 is TGTGCCAGCAGTCCTTCGACAGGGTGGGGCTACACCTTC.

This chain links TRBV5-4 with TRBJ1-1; D is undetermined. Between the trimmed V and J ends, which lost 1 base and 5 bases, there was a span of 9 bases. Germline CDR1 SGHNT, CDR2 YYREEE (reference sequence). The CDR3 sequence is 13 residues long. The CDR3, as DNA: TGTGCCAGCAGCTTGAGTCCGACAACTGAAGCTTTCTTT. Residues: CASSLSPTTEAFF.

CDR3 loop: CASSPSTDEQYF. For the CDR3, the DNA is TGTGCCAGCTCACCTTCTACAGACGAGCAGTACTTC. The chain has TRBV18 and TRBJ2-7; D gene ambiguous. Germline CDR1 KGHSH, CDR2 LQKENI. The length of the CDR3 is 12 residues. The ends were cut back, 3 bases at V and 5 bases at J, with 8 bases in the middle.

This clone was counted a single time. V usage is TRBV30 and J usage is TRBJ2-5, with D unclear. The CDR3 is 10 amino acids. V was shortened by 5 bases and J by 4 bases, with 5 bases between the two germline ends. Germline V gene data show CDR1 as GTSNPN and CDR2 as SVGIG (reference sequence). For the CDR3, the DNA is TGTGCCTGGGGCCTAGAGACCCAGTACTTC. Translating it yields CAWGLETQYF.

This chain uses TRBV2 with TRBJ1-5; weak D call: TRBD1 (6 bases). The germline CDR1 and CDR2 sequences are SNHLY and FYNNEI. The CDR3 covers 14 residues. V was cut by 6 bases and J by 9 bases, with 18 bases left in between. CDR3 amino acids: CASSGRTVIGPQHF. The CDR3, as DNA: TGTGCCAGCAGCGGGAGGACAGTAATCGGGCCCCAGCATTTT.

The rearrangement links TRBV30 to TRBJ1-3, with no clear D. Germline CDR1 is GTSNPN and CDR2 is SVGIG (reference sequence). V lost 5 bases to trimming and J lost 1 base, with 9 bases between them. The CDR3 is made up of 13 amino acids. The CDR3 loop reads CAWAVVSGNTIYF. Written as DNA, the CDR3 is TGTGCCTGGGCGGTTGTGTCTGGAAACACCATATATTTT.

The chain combines TRBV28 with TRBJ2-7; D gene ambiguous. The CDR3 runs 10 residues. Trimming took off 5 bases at V and 5 bases at J, with 4 bases between the two ends. Germline assignment: CDR1 MDHEN and CDR2 SYDVKM. Here the CDR3 reads CASSNNEQYF. As DNA, the CDR3 is TGTGCCAGCAGTAACAACGAGCAGTACTTC.

This clone was detected once. The chain links TRBV5-4 to TRBJ2-1; D might be TRBD2 (6 bases). The CDR3 is 15 amino acids. Trimming pared 4 bases from V and 4 bases from J, leaving 15 bases between. Germline V CDR1 and CDR2: SGHNT, YYREEE (reference sequence). CDR3 in DNA: TGTGCCAGCAGCGACCGGGACTGGGCATACAATGAGCAGTTCTTC. This translates into CASSDRDWAYNEQFF.

The genes are TRBV2 and TRBJ1-5; no reliable D call. This CDR3 comprises 17 residues. The germline V gene encodes CDR1 SNHLY and CDR2 FYNNEI. V was trimmed by 4 bases and J by 1 base, leaving 17 bases between them. CDR3 nucleotide sequence: TGTGCCAGCAGTGTAATCAATTCCCTAATAAGCAATCAGCCCCAGCATTTT. This encodes CASSVINSLISNQPQHF.

This clone has just a few counts. The V and J genes are TRBV4-2 and TRBJ2-1; D gene ambiguous. The CDR3 consists of 15 residues. Germline CDR1 reads LGHNA; CDR2 reads YNFKEQ. Trimming removed 2 bases from V and 0 bases from J, with 8 bases in between. The CDR3 here is CASSQRLGSYNEQFF. The CDR3 DNA follows: TGTGCCAGCAGCCAACGCCTAGGCTCCTACAATGAGCAGTTCTTC.

The chain carries TRBV6-1 and TRBJ2-3, with D perhaps matching TRBD2 (5 bases). This CDR3 has 15 amino acids. CDR1 and CDR2 (germline): MNHNS, SASEGT. V dropped 6 bases and J dropped 2 bases, with 15 bases sitting between them. The chain's CDR3 is CASSKAASYTDTQYF. CDR3 DNA: TGTGCCAGCAGCAAAGCGGCTAGCTACACAGATACGCAGTATTTT.

V gene TRBV28 combines with J gene TRBJ2-7; a weak D match, TRBD2 (5 bases). V lost 5 bases and J lost 9, with 14 bases in between. The CDR3 has 12 amino acids. From germline, CDR1 is MDHEN and CDR2 SYDVKM. The CDR3 region is CASSLPARGQYF. In DNA form, the CDR3 reads TGTGCCAGCAGTCTTCCTGCTCGGGGGCAGTACTTC.